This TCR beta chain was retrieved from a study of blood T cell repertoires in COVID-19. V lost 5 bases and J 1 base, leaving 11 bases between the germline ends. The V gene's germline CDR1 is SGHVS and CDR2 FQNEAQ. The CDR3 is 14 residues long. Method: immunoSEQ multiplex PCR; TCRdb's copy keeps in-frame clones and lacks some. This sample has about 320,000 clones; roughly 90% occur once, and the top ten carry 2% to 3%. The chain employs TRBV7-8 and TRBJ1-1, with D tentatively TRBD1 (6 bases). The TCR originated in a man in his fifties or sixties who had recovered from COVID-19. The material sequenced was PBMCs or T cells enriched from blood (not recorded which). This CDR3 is CASSAYRANTEAFF. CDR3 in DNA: TGTGCCAGCAGCGCATACAGGGCGAACACTGAAGCTTTCTTT.